The rows below give T cell receptor beta chains drawn from one sample of a study of T cell responses to AZD1222 COVID-19 vaccine. TCRdb keeps only in-frame clones here, not all; method: immunoSEQ multiplex PCR. The sample includes more than 95,000 clones, over 80% of them seen just once. Sequencing used peripheral blood, obtained on day 0 of AZD1222 vaccination. The receptors come from an adult in good health. Both conserved end residues are part of each CDR3. D genes are given only for firm matches. Not every row has a clone size; where given, it reads once, few, many or a size class.

-	TRBV7-9	TRBD1	TRBJ1-4	CASSLGQGGEKLFF	TGTGCCAGCAGCTTGGGACAGGGAGGTGAAAAACTGTTTTTT
-	TRBV2	-	TRBJ2-7	CASSDFYEQYF	TGTGCCAGCAGTGACTTCTACGAGCAGTACTTC
-	TRBV29-1	-	TRBJ2-3	CSVERGQVDTQYF	TGCAGCGTTGAACGGGGGCAGGTAGATACGCAGTATTTT
-	TRBV16	TRBD1	TRBJ2-7	CASSQSGGEQYF	TGTGCCAGCAGCCAGTCAGGGGGCGAGCAGTACTTC
-	TRBV6-2/TRBV6-3	TRBD1	TRBJ1-2	CASSYSRSSQGKNYGYTF	TGTGCCAGCAGTTACTCGAGGTCATCACAGGGGAAGAACTATGGCTACACCTTC
few	TRBV18	-	TRBJ1-2	CASSPRRPTVGSVGYTF	TGTGCCAGCTCACCAAGGCGGCCCACAGTAGGGTCCGTTGGCTACACCTTC
-	TRBV29-1	-	TRBJ2-3	CSVVVSNTDTQYF	TGCAGCGTTGTCGTCAGCAACACAGATACGCAGTATTTT
-	TRBV7-3	-	TRBJ1-5	CASSLGMGQPQHF	TGTGCCAGCAGCTTAGGTATGGGTCAGCCCCAGCATTTT
-	TRBV13	-	TRBJ2-3	CASSLGLSAGSDTQYF	TGTGCCAGCAGCTTAGGCCTAAGCGCCGGGTCAGATACGCAGTATTTT
-	TRBV7-2	-	TRBJ1-1	CASSPLGRGAFF	TGTGCCAGCAGCCCATTGGGCAGGGGTGCTTTCTTT
-	TRBV19	-	TRBJ2-7	CASSSPGLRVEQYF	TGTGCCAGTAGCAGTCCGGGACTCCGTGTCGAGCAGTACTTC
few	TRBV7-2	-	TRBJ1-4	CASSFGGLAEKLFF	TGTGCCAGCAGCTTCGGGGGATTGGCAGAAAAACTGTTTTTT
-	TRBV4-3	-	TRBJ1-3	CASSQESPQWAGINTIYF	TGCGCCAGCAGCCAAGAATCCCCCCAGTGGGCAGGGATCAACACCATATATTTT
once	TRBV20-1	-	TRBJ1-1	CSASKVQGNTEAFF	TGCAGTGCTAGTAAGGTTCAGGGGAACACTGAAGCTTTCTTT
-	TRBV5-1	-	TRBJ2-1	CASSFRDNEQFF	TGCGCCAGCAGCTTTAGGGACAATGAGCAGTTCTTC
-	TRBV5-5	-	TRBJ1-1	CASSKARSGTEAFF	TGTGCCAGCAGTAAAGCCAGGTCCGGCACTGAAGCTTTCTTT
-	TRBV7-6	TRBD1	TRBJ2-5	CASSPLGQTFQETQYF	TGTGCCAGCAGCCCCCTGGGACAGACTTTCCAAGAGACCCAGTACTTC
-	TRBV27	TRBD1	TRBJ1-4	CASRDRGLGTNEKLFF	TGTGCCAGCAGGGACAGGGGGCTAGGAACTAATGAAAAACTGTTTTTT
-	TRBV2	TRBD1	TRBJ1-5	CASSEAGTGVGQPQHF	TGTGCCAGCAGTGAAGCGGGGACAGGGGTTGGACAGCCCCAGCATTTT
-	TRBV29-1	-	TRBJ2-1	CSVDAGVVFNEQFF	TGCAGCGTTGACGCAGGGGTGGTGTTCAATGAGCAGTTCTTC
-	TRBV7-8	-	TRBJ1-1	CASSLWVTEAFF	TGTGCCAGCAGCTTATGGGTCACTGAAGCTTTCTTT
-	TRBV3-1/TRBV3-2	-	TRBJ2-1	CASSQIGHLGQFF	TGTGCCAGCAGCCAAATAGGGCACCTGGGGCAGTTCTTC
few	TRBV5-1	TRBD1	TRBJ2-5	CASRGSGQSMETQYF	TGCGCCAGCAGGGGTTCGGGACAGAGTATGGAGACCCAGTACTTC
-	TRBV19	TRBD1	TRBJ1-4	CASTKDRARFGEKLFF	TGTGCCAGTACCAAGGACAGGGCCAGGTTTGGAGAAAAACTGTTTTTT
few	TRBV7-9	-	TRBJ1-6	CASSLVIDSPLHF	TGTGCCAGCAGCTTAGTCATTGATTCACCCCTCCACTTT
-	TRBV9	-	TRBJ2-1	CASSQDSWSYNEQFF	TGTGCCAGCAGCCAGGATTCCTGGTCCTACAATGAGCAGTTCTTC
once	TRBV11-2	-	TRBJ2-5	CASSLSRQETQYF	TGTGCCAGCAGCTTAAGCAGACAAGAGACCCAGTACTTC
-	TRBV15	-	TRBJ1-2	CATSSSGTYSGYGYTF	TGTGCCACCAGCAGCTCCGGGACCTACTCCGGGTATGGCTACACCTTC
-	TRBV10-3	TRBD1	TRBJ1-6	CAISESIWTGGSTNSPLHF	TGTGCCATCAGTGAGTCTATTTGGACAGGGGGCTCAACTAATTCACCCCTCCACTTT
-	TRBV29-1	TRBD1	TRBJ2-3	CSVQQGAGVRTDTQYF	TGCAGCGTCCAACAGGGGGCTGGGGTTAGGACAGATACGCAGTATTTT
-	TRBV4-2	-	TRBJ1-1	CASSQDRTEYSEAFF	TGTGCCAGCAGCCAGGATCGCACAGAATACAGTGAAGCTTTCTTT
-	TRBV27	TRBD1	TRBJ1-2	CASSQRQGALGGYTF	TGTGCCAGCAGTCAGAGACAGGGGGCTTTAGGTGGCTACACCTTC
-	TRBV28	-	TRBJ1-5	CASSLSGINQPQHF	TGTGCCAGCAGTTTATCTGGGATCAATCAGCCCCAGCATTTT
-	TRBV2	TRBD1	TRBJ1-6	CASEGQGNNSPLHF	TGTGCCAGCGAGGGACAGGGGAATAATTCACCCCTCCACTTT
-	TRBV12-3/TRBV12-4	-	TRBJ1-2	CASSWGEDGYTF	TGTGCCAGCAGTTGGGGGGAAGATGGCTACACCTTC
-	TRBV6-2/TRBV6-3	-	TRBJ1-4	CASSYTENEKLFF	TGTGCCAGCAGTTACACAGAAAATGAAAAACTGTTTTTT
-	TRBV7-9	TRBD1	TRBJ1-2	CASSLMGQGDYGYTF	TGTGCCAGCAGCTTAATGGGACAGGGGGACTATGGCTACACCTTC
-	TRBV6-5	-	TRBJ1-2	CAIRLESGGYTF	TGTGCCATCCGGCTCGAAAGTGGTGGCTACACCTTC
-	TRBV7-2	-	TRBJ1-1	CASSLAGGRTEAFF	TGTGCCAGCAGCTTAGCGGGGGGTAGGACTGAAGCTTTCTTT
-	TRBV7-9	-	TRBJ2-1	CASSSVLGRVGNEQFF	TGTGCCAGCAGCTCGGTTCTGGGCAGGGTAGGGAATGAGCAGTTCTTC
-	TRBV27	-	TRBJ2-2	CASSLYPGLGGELFF	TGTGCCAGCAGTTTATATCCGGGGCTCGGCGGGGAGCTGTTTTTT
few	TRBV18	-	TRBJ1-5	CASSPGMGYRQPQHF	TGTGCCAGCTCACCAGGGATGGGTTATCGGCAGCCCCAGCATTTT
-	TRBV2	TRBD2	TRBJ2-2	CASKRLAGGPGELFF	TGTGCCAGCAAAAGACTAGCGGGGGGCCCCGGGGAGCTGTTTTTT
-	TRBV9	-	TRBJ1-2	CASSVGDGRITNYGYTF	TGTGCCAGCAGCGTAGGCGACGGTCGGATCACTAACTATGGCTACACCTTC
-	TRBV10-3	-	TRBJ1-1	CAISESGLGGTEAFF	TGTGCCATCAGTGAGTCTGGCCTGGGCGGGACTGAAGCTTTCTTT
-	TRBV5-4	-	TRBJ2-5	CASSLEVSQETQYF	TGTGCCAGCAGCTTGGAAGTCTCCCAAGAGACCCAGTACTTC
once	TRBV7-2	TRBD1	TRBJ1-6	CASSLGTGNYNSPLHF	TGTGCCAGCAGCCTAGGGACAGGGAACTATAATTCACCCCTCCACTTT
-	TRBV9	-	TRBJ1-2	CASSVAPFGGNYGYTF	TGTGCCAGCAGCGTAGCCCCCTTCGGGGGAAACTATGGCTACACCTTC
few	TRBV2	-	TRBJ1-1	CASSVLTNTEAFF	TGTGCCAGCAGTGTACTGACGAACACTGAAGCTTTCTTT
-	TRBV15	-	TRBJ2-5	CATSDQGTQYF	TGTGCCACCAGCGACCAAGGGACCCAGTACTTC
-	TRBV11-2	-	TRBJ1-1	CASSPELNTEAFF	TGTGCCAGCAGCCCGGAACTGAACACTGAAGCTTTCTTT
-	TRBV30	-	TRBJ2-6	CAWQVSGANVLTF	TGTGCCTGGCAGGTCTCTGGGGCCAACGTCCTGACTTTC
-	TRBV2	-	TRBJ2-3	CASSDGGTQYF	TGTGCCAGCAGTGACGGAGGTACGCAGTATTTT
-	TRBV7-8	TRBD1	TRBJ1-5	CASSPTGTENNQPQHF	TGTGCCAGCAGCCCTACCGGGACAGAAAACAATCAGCCCCAGCATTTT
-	TRBV19	-	TRBJ1-1	CASSPSGLKNTEAFF	TGTGCCAGTAGTCCCTCCGGACTCAAGAACACTGAAGCTTTCTTT
once	TRBV14	-	TRBJ2-5	CASSRWSETQYF	TGTGCCAGCAGCCGGTGGTCAGAGACCCAGTACTTC
-	TRBV11-3	-	TRBJ2-5	CASSLGFSGTDETQYF	TGTGCCAGCAGCTTAGGCTTCTCCGGAACTGACGAGACCCAGTACTTC